Here is one T cell receptor beta chain with its context. TCRdb's copy holds only in-frame clones and misses some; the assay was immunoSEQ multiplex PCR. The table records just under 55,000 clones, about 89% of them present only once. The data stem from a study of graft-versus-host responses after intestinal transplantation. This CDR3 contains 15 residues. The V end lost 3 bases, the J end lost 0 bases, and 12 bases lay between the germline ends. Germline CDR1 SGHNT, CDR2 YYREEE (reference sequence). This receptor was taken from a human patient who received an intestinal transplant, so some T cells may come from the graft donor. V usage is TRBV5-4 and J usage is TRBJ1-2, with unresolved D. The sample consisted of PBMCs, taken 650 to 670 days after intestinal transplant. CDR3 in DNA: TGTGCCAGCAGCTGGACGGTAGGGTCTAACTATGGCTACACCTTC. Protein product: CASSWTVGSNYGYTF.